This T cell receptor beta chain is drawn from a study of blood T cell repertoires in COVID-19. Study as a whole: Some COVID-19 samples were acute and others convalescent; all came from the United States, Italy and Spain. PBMCs, B-cell-depleted T cells, or T cells were the source of the cDNA or gDNA that made up the material.

Profiling relied on immunoSEQ multiplex PCR, and the TCRdb table lists in-frame clones only, not all of them. The repertoire holds around 450,000 clones, with about 85% as singletons. The cohort comprised adults aged roughly 18 to 95 years residing in about 25 US areas. Looked up from germline, CDR1 is SGDLS and CDR2 is YYNGEE. CDR3 size: 15 residues. V trimming: 4 bases; J trimming: 6 bases; junction bases outside the gene matches: 10. The J gene is TRBJ1-2, the V gene TRBV9, with TRBD1 matching over 9 bases. The material sequenced was PBMCs or T cells enriched from blood (not recorded which). The sequence came from a woman between 18 and 30 years old who had recovered from COVID-19. The CDR3: CASSPWTGDEDGYTF. For the CDR3, the DNA is TGTGCCAGCAGCCCCTGGACAGGGGATGAGGATGGCTACACCTTC.